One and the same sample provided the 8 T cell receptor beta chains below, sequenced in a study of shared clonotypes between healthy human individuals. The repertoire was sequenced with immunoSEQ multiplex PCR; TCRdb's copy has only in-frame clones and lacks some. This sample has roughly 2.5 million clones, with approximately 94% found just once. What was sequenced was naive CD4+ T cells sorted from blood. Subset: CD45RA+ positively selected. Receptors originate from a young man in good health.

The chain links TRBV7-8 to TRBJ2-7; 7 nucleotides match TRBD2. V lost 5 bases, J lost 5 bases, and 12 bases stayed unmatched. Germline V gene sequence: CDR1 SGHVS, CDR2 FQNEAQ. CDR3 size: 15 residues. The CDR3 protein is CASSPLSGTVDEQYF. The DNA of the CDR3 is TGTGCCAGCAGCCCCTTGAGCGGGACGGTTGACGAGCAGTACTTC. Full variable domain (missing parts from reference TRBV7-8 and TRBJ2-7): GAGVSQSPRYKVAKRGQDVALRCDPISGHVSLFWYQQALGQGPEFLTYFQNEAQLDKSGLPSDRFFAERPEGSVSTLKIQRTQQEDSAVYLCASSPLSGTVDEQYFGPGTRLTVT.

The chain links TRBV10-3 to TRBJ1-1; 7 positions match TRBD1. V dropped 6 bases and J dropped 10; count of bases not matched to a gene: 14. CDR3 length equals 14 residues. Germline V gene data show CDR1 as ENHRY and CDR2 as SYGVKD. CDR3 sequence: CAIRAGETGSGAFF. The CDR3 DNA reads TGTGCCATCAGGGCCGGTGAGACAGGGTCTGGAGCTTTCTTT.

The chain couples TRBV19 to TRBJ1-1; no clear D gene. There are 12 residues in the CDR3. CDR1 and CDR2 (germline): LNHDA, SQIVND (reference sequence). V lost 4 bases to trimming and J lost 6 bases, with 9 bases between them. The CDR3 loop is CASSTRIAEAFF. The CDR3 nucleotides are TGTGCCAGTAGTACCCGGATAGCTGAAGCTTTCTTT. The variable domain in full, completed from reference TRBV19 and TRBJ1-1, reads DGGITQSPKYLFRKEGQNVTLSCEQNLNHDAMYWYRQDPGQGLRLIYYSQIVNDFQKGDIAEGYSVSREKKESFPLTVTSAQKNPTAFYLCASSTRIAEAFFGQGTRLTVV.

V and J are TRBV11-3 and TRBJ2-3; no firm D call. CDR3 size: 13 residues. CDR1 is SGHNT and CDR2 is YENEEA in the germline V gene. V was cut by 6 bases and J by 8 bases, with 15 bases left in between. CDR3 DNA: TGTGCCAGCAGTGTAAACGGATTGGGTACGCAGTATTTT. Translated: CASSVNGLGTQYF.

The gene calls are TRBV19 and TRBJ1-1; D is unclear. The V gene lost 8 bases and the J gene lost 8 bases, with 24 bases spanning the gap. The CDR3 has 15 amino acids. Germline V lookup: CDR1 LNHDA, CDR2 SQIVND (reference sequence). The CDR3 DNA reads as TGTGCCAGTTCCTATAGCCCCGACCCTAGAAGGGAAGCTTTCTTT. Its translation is CASSYSPDPRREAFF.

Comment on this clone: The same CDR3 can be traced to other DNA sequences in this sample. CDR3: CASSLYRDQETQYF. The CDR3 nucleotides are TGTGCCAGCAGCTTATACAGAGACCAAGAGACCCAGTACTTC. The chain combines TRBV7-9 with TRBJ2-5; D uncertain. The V end lost 2 bases, the J end lost 0 bases, and 7 bases lay between the germline ends. Germline V lookup: CDR1 SEHNR, CDR2 FQNEAQ (reference sequence). The CDR3 is made up of 14 amino acids.

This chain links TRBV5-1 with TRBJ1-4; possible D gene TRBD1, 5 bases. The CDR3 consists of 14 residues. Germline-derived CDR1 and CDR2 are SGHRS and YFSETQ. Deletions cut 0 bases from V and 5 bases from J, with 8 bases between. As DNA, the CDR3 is TGCGCCAGCAGCTTGGTGGCAGGGAATGAAAAACTGTTTTTT. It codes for CASSLVAGNEKLFF.

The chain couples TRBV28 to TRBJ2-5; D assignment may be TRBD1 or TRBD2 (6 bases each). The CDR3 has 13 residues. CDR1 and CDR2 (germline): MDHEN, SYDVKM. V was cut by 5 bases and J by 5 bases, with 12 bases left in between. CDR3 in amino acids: CASSKTGRETQYF. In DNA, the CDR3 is TGTGCCAGCAGTAAAACAGGGAGGGAGACCCAGTACTTC.